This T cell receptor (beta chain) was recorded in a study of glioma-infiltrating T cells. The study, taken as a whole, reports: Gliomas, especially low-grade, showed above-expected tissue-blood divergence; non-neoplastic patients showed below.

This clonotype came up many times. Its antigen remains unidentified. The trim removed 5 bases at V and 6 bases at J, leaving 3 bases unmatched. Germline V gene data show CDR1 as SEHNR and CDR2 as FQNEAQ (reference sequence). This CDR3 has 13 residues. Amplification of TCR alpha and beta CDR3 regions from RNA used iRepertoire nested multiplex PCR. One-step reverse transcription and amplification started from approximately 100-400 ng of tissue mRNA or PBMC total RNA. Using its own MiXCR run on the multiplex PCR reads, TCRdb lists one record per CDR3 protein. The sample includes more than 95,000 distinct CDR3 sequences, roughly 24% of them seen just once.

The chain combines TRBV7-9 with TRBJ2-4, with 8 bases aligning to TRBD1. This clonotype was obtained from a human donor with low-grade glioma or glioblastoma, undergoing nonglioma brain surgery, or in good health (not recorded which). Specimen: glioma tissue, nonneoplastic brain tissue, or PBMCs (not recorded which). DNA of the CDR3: TGTGCCAGCAGCACTACAGGGGGAAACATTCAGTACTTC. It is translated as CASSTTGGNIQYF.